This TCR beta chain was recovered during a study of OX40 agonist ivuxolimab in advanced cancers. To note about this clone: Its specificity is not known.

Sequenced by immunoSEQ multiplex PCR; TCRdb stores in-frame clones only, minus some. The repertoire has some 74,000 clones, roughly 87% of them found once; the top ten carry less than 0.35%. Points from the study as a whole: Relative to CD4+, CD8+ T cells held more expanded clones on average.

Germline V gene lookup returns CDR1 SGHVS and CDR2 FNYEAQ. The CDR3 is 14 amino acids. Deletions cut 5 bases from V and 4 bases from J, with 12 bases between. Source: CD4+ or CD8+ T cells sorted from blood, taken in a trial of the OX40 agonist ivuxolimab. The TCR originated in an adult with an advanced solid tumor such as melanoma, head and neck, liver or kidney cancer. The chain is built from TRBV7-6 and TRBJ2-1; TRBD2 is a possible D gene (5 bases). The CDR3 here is CASSTTPGYNEQFF. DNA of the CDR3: TGTGCCAGCAGCACGACCCCGGGATACAATGAGCAGTTCTTC. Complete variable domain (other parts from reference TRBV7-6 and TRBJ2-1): GAGVSQSPRYKVTKRGQDVALRCDPISGHVSLYWYRQALGQGPEFLTYFNYEAQQDKSGLPNDRFSAERPEGSISTLTIQRTEQRDSAMYRCASSTTPGYNEQFFGPGTRLTVL.